These 14 T cell receptor beta chains were all obtained from the same sample, sequenced in a study of identical twins. MiXCR, run by TCRdb on the 5' RACE reads, gives a single entry per CDR3 protein. The sample has 400,000 to 650,000 distinct CDR3 sequences; under 25% are singletons. This sample was also put to use in a study of T cells expressing NK-cell markers.

Sequencing input: CD4+ T cells sorted from blood. These receptors originate from a young woman in good health.

This clonotype was counted only a few times. The chain uses TRBV3-1 and TRBJ2-3; D is unresolved. This CDR3 region has 14 residues. Germline V gene lookup returns CDR1 LGHDT and CDR2 YNNKEL (reference sequence). V gave up 1 base and J gave up 6 bases, with 11 bases separating them. CDR3 coding DNA: TGTGCCAGCAGCCAAGCAACGGACGGGGATACGCAGTATTTT. This translates into CASSQATDGDTQYF.

This clonotype has only a few counts. J is TRBJ1-5 and V is TRBV5-6, with D uncertain. Germline values: CDR1 SGHDT, CDR2 YYEEEE. CDR3 length: 15 residues. Deletions cut 3 bases from V and 2 bases from J, with 12 bases between. As DNA, the CDR3 is TGTGCCAGCAGCTCCGGTTGGTTCCGCAATCAGCCCCAGCATTTT. Translated, it gives CASSSGWFRNQPQHF. Together with reference TRBV5-6 and TRBJ1-5, the CDR3 gives the full variable domain: DAGVTQSPTHLIKTRGQQVTLRCSPKSGHDTVSWYQQALGQGPQFIFQYYEEEERQRGNFPDRFSGHQFPNYSSELNVNALLLGDSALYLCASSSGWFRNQPQHFGDGTRLSIL.

This clonotype turned up a few times. The gene calls are TRBV5-1 and TRBJ2-1; the D is unclear. The CDR3 is 12 amino acids. Germline-derived CDR1 and CDR2 are SGHRS and YFSETQ. V lost 4 bases and J 6 bases, leaving 8 bases between the germline ends. This CDR3 is CASSLSPNEQFF. The CDR3 nucleotides are TGCGCCAGCAGCCTCTCCCCCAATGAGCAGTTCTTC.

This clonotype has more than one count but fewer than ten. The gene calls are TRBV5-1 and TRBJ2-5; no firm D call. The CDR3 is made up of 13 amino acids. CDR1 and CDR2 from the germline V gene are SGHRS and YFSETQ. Trimming stripped 0 bases from V and 5 bases from J, with 8 bases between. The CDR3 sequence: CASSLGFKETQYF. CDR3 nucleotides: TGCGCCAGCAGCTTGGGATTTAAGGAGACCCAGTACTTC.

This clonotype was detected a few times. This chain connects TRBV5-1 to TRBJ2-5; 10 bases align to TRBD2. The V and J ends lost 4 bases and 0 bases, in that order; junction bases with no gene match: 6. The CDR3 sequence is 16 residues long. The germline V gene encodes CDR1 SGHRS and CDR2 YFSETQ. The chain's CDR3 is CASSPSGGGYQETQYF. The DNA for the CDR3 is TGCGCCAGCAGCCCTAGCGGGGGAGGGTACCAAGAGACCCAGTACTTC. Using reference TRBV5-1 and TRBJ2-5 for the parts outside the CDR3, the full variable domain is KAGVTQTPRYLIKTRGQQVTLSCSPISGHRSVSWYQQTPGQGLQFLFEYFSETQRNKGNFPGRFSGRQFSNSRSEMNVSTLELGDSALYLCASSPSGGGYQETQYFGPGTRLLVL.

This clonotype has just a few counts. The V and J genes are TRBV6-5 and TRBJ1-2; no clear D. Trimming took off 0 bases at V and 8 bases at J, with 16 bases between the two ends. CDR1 and CDR2 (germline): MNHEY, SVGAGI. This CDR3 contains 15 residues. CDR3 nucleotides: TGTGCCAGCAGTTACTCGATAAAGAGAGGGTCCGGCTACACCTTC. It yields the protein CASSYSIKRGSGYTF.

This rearrangement joins TRBV24-1 to TRBJ2-2; D is unresolved. CDR1 and CDR2 from the germline V gene are KGHDR and SFDVKD. The CDR3 covers 13 residues. V lost 4 bases and J 6 bases, leaving 8 bases between the germline ends. The CDR3, as DNA: TGTGCCACCAGTGAGACCCCCGCCGGGGAGCTGTTTTTT. It translates to CATSETPAGELFF.

This clonotype was seen more than once but under ten times. This chain uses TRBV3-1 with TRBJ2-5; D gene unclear. Germline V CDR1 and CDR2: LGHDT, YNNKEL (reference sequence). This CDR3 has 15 amino acids. Deletions cut 0 bases from V and 1 base from J, with 9 bases between. In DNA, the CDR3 is TGTGCCAGCAGCCAAGACCACCGGCTCCAAGAGACCCAGTACTTC. Encoded protein: CASSQDHRLQETQYF.

The V call is TRBV7-9, the J call TRBJ1-1; weak D call: TRBD1 (5 bases). The germline V gene encodes CDR1 SEHNR and CDR2 FQNEAQ (reference sequence). V lost 4 bases, J lost 5 bases, and 11 bases lay in between. CDR3 size: 13 residues. The CDR3 spells CASSSAGGTEAFF. CDR3 bases: TGTGCCAGCAGCTCGGCGGGGGGGACTGAAGCTTTCTTT.

This clonotype was picked up a small number of times. This chain connects TRBV12-3 or TRBV12-4 to TRBJ2-5; D possibly corresponds to TRBD2 (5 bases). The V and J ends lost 2 bases and 4 bases respectively, with 11 bases between them. The CDR3 is 14 residues long. The CDR3 here is CASSLIGSSETQYF. CDR3 nucleotides: TGTGCCAGCAGTTTAATAGGGAGTTCAGAGACCCAGTACTTC.

This clonotype was seen only a few times. The V call is TRBV4-3, the J call TRBJ1-1; D gene unclear. The CDR3 loop spans 14 amino acids. Germline CDR1 LGHNA, CDR2 YSLEER. The ends were cut back, 0 bases at V and 2 bases at J, with 7 bases in the middle. The CDR3 reads CASSQDRANTEAFF. The CDR3 DNA follows: TGCGCCAGCAGCCAAGATCGGGCAAACACTGAAGCTTTCTTT.

J is TRBJ2-3 and V is TRBV20-1, with D unclear. CDR3 length: 13 amino acids. V was clipped by 4 bases and J by 1 base, with 9 bases between them. Per germline, CDR1 DFQATT and CDR2 SNEGSKA (reference sequence). In DNA, the CDR3 is TGCAGTGCTACAGGTAGTGGCACAGATACGCAGTATTTT. This sequence encodes CSATGSGTDTQYF.

This clonotype turned up a few times. The chain has TRBV20-1 and TRBJ2-5, with 7 nucleotides matching TRBD1. The germline gives CDR1 DFQATT, CDR2 SNEGSKA (reference sequence). Losses at the gene ends were 3 bases for V and 2 bases for J; bases not matched to a gene: 9. The CDR3 totals 15 residues. This CDR3 reads CSASRSTGRQETQYF. CDR3 DNA sequence: TGCAGTGCTAGCCGTTCGACAGGGCGACAAGAGACCCAGTACTTC.

This clonotype was counted at least ten times. The gene calls are TRBV24-1 and TRBJ2-7; D is unresolved. The length of the CDR3 is 12 residues. Trimming cost V 4 bases and J 3 bases, with 6 bases left between them. Germline CDR1 is KGHDR and CDR2 is SFDVKD. The DNA of the CDR3 is TGTGCCACCAGTGAAAACGGCTACGAGCAGTACTTC. Its translation: CATSENGYEQYF.